This is a list of T cell receptor beta chains from one sample in a study of blood T cell repertoires in COVID-19. Repertoires were generated with immunoSEQ multiplex PCR, while TCRdb's copy carries only in-frame clones and drops some. The sample has about 300,000 clones, roughly 89% seen once; the top ten hold 4.5% to 6.5%. Sequences were obtained from PBMCs or T cells enriched from blood (not recorded which). The receptors stem from a man aged 60 to 69 who had recovered from COVID-19. Each CDR3 is given with its conserved first and last residue. A D gene is named only where the DNA matches it firmly. A clone size is listed for some rows: how often the clone was seen (once, few, many), or a class if it is expanded.

v_call	d_call	j_call	clone_size	cdr3_aa	cdr3_nt
TRBV6-2/TRBV6-3	-	TRBJ1-2	-	CASSPFPDSSTSNYGYTF	TGTGCCAGCAGCCCGTTTCCCGACAGCTCGACGTCCAACTATGGCTACACCTTC
TRBV11-2	TRBD1	TRBJ1-3	-	CASSFITGGFFNSGNTIYF	TGTGCCAGCAGCTTTATTACAGGGGGCTTTTTTAACTCTGGAAACACCATATATTTT
TRBV5-1	-	TRBJ1-4	-	CASSLDSTLGKLFF	TGCGCCAGCAGCTTGGACAGTACCCTGGGAAAACTGTTTTTT
TRBV5-5	-	TRBJ2-6	-	CASGTLGVSGANVLTF	TGTGCCAGCGGGACTCTAGGGGTTTCTGGGGCCAACGTCCTGACTTTC
TRBV14	TRBD2	TRBJ2-3	-	CASSLRTSGAFTDTQYF	TGTGCCAGCAGCCTGAGGACTAGCGGAGCCTTCACAGATACGCAGTATTTT
TRBV12-3/TRBV12-4	TRBD1	TRBJ1-5	-	CASSTGVSQPQHF	TGTGCCAGCAGTACAGGGGTTAGTCAGCCCCAGCATTTT
TRBV5-4	TRBD1	TRBJ2-7	-	CASSPQWTGEGYEQYF	TGTGCCAGCAGCCCGCAGTGGACAGGGGAAGGATACGAGCAGTACTTC
TRBV19	TRBD1	TRBJ2-5	-	CASNYRGQETQYF	TGTGCCAGTAACTACAGGGGACAAGAGACCCAGTACTTC
TRBV7-2	-	TRBJ2-7	-	CASSLEPRLAEVLF	TGTGCCAGCAGCTTAGAACCTCGGTTAGCGGAGGTACTCTTC
TRBV27	-	TRBJ2-7	-	CASSLQGLTYEQYF	TGTGCCAGCAGTTTGCAGGGCCTGACGTACGAGCAGTACTTC
TRBV9	TRBD2	TRBJ2-2	once	CASSLRTSGRTGELFF	TGTGCCAGCAGCCTAAGGACTAGCGGGAGAACCGGGGAGCTGTTTTTT
TRBV12-5	TRBD1	TRBJ1-2	-	CASGLVILGGGNYGYTF	TGTGCTAGTGGTTTGGTAATATTAGGGGGCGGAAACTATGGCTACACCTTC
TRBV3-1/TRBV3-2	-	TRBJ2-3	-	CASSRSGPDTQYF	TGTGCCAGCAGCCGAAGCGGCCCAGATACGCAGTATTTT
TRBV23-1	-	TRBJ2-7	few	CASSQSGSSYEQYF	TGCGCCAGCAGTCAATCCGGGAGCTCCTACGAGCAGTACTTC
TRBV6-5	-	TRBJ1-5	-	CASCYSNQPQHF	TGTGCCAGTTGTTATAGCAATCAGCCCCAGCATTTT
TRBV2	-	TRBJ2-6	-	CASREQGTGANVLTF	TGTGCCAGCAGGGAACAGGGAACTGGGGCCAACGTCCTGACTTTC
TRBV7-3	-	TRBJ2-2	-	CASRPGANTGELFF	TGTGCCAGCAGGCCCGGGGCGAACACCGGGGAGCTGTTTTTT
TRBV5-1	TRBD1	TRBJ2-5	-	CASSLEGTGQETQYF	TGCGCCAGCAGCCTAGAAGGGACAGGACAAGAGACCCAGTACTTC
TRBV6-5	TRBD1	TRBJ2-7	-	CASSPGTGDPYEQYF	TGTGCCAGCAGCCCCGGGACAGGGGACCCCTACGAGCAGTACTTC
TRBV19	-	TRBJ2-3	-	CATRTYTDTQYF	TGTGCCACCCGGACTTACACAGATACGCAGTATTTT
TRBV11-2	-	TRBJ1-2	-	CASSFSPNPARLYGYTF	TGTGCCAGCAGCTTCTCCCCCAATCCCGCGCGTCTCTATGGCTACACCTTC
TRBV12-3/TRBV12-4	TRBD1	TRBJ2-1	-	CASSWTGGEQFF	TGTGCCAGCAGTTGGACAGGGGGTGAGCAGTTCTTC
TRBV10-1	-	TRBJ1-1	-	CASSSGIGTEAFF	TGCGCCAGCAGTTCAGGGATCGGGACTGAAGCTTTCTTT
TRBV7-3	-	TRBJ2-2	once	CASSLLPGLNTGELFF	TGTGCCAGCAGCTTACTACCGGGACTGAACACCGGGGAGCTGTTTTTT
TRBV12-3/TRBV12-4	-	TRBJ2-1	-	CASGAGPYNEQFF	TGTGCCAGCGGGGCAGGGCCTTACAATGAGCAGTTCTTC
TRBV7-3	TRBD1	TRBJ1-3	-	CASSLPDGQGEHTIYF	TGTGCCAGCAGCCTCCCGGATGGACAGGGGGAACACACCATATATTTT
TRBV11-3	TRBD2	TRBJ2-1	-	CASSLESLAGNNEQFF	TGTGCCAGCAGCTTAGAAAGTCTAGCGGGAAACAATGAGCAGTTCTTC
TRBV18	-	TRBJ2-5	-	CASSPQVLAQETQYF	TGTGCCAGCTCACCCCAGGTCCTGGCTCAAGAGACCCAGTACTTC
TRBV9	-	TRBJ2-1	-	CASSVWGGASYNEQFF	TGTGCCAGCAGCGTCTGGGGCGGGGCTTCCTACAATGAGCAGTTCTTC
TRBV14	-	TRBJ2-5	-	CASSRRETQYF	TGTGCCAGCAGCCGCAGGGAGACCCAGTACTTC
TRBV27	-	TRBJ1-1	-	CASSPRGPERAFF	TGTGCCAGCAGTCCGAGAGGCCCGGAAAGGGCTTTCTTT
TRBV5-1	TRBD1	TRBJ1-2	-	CASSSGTGWAGYTF	TGCGCCAGCAGTTCCGGGACAGGGTGGGCTGGCTACACCTTC
TRBV5-1	-	TRBJ2-7	-	CASSLTGSSYEQYF	TGCGCCAGCAGCTTAACAGGGAGCTCCTACGAGCAGTACTTC
TRBV9	-	TRBJ2-5	-	CASSASQETQYF	TGTGCCAGCAGCGCGAGCCAAGAGACCCAGTACTTC
TRBV5-1	-	TRBJ2-5	-	CASSLMASWEETQYF	TGCGCCAGCAGCTTGATGGCTAGCTGGGAAGAGACCCAGTACTTC
TRBV7-2	-	TRBJ1-5	-	CASSQGPSNQPQHF	TGTGCCAGCAGCCAGGGGCCTAGCAATCAGCCCCAGCATTTT
TRBV15	TRBD1	TRBJ1-2	-	CATSRAGTGGYGYTF	TGTGCCACCAGCAGAGCCGGGACAGGGGGCTATGGCTACACCTTC
TRBV4-1	TRBD1	TRBJ2-2	-	CASSRSAGTGVTGELFF	TGCGCCAGCAGCCGTAGTGCGGGGACAGGGGTTACCGGGGAGCTGTTTTTT
TRBV20-1	-	TRBJ1-2	once	CSARYQGFYTF	TGCAGTGCTAGGTACCAGGGGTTCTACACCTTC
TRBV7-2	-	TRBJ1-1	-	CASSLGMAGSGTEAFF	TGTGCCAGCAGCTTAGGAATGGCCGGGTCGGGCACTGAAGCTTTCTTT
TRBV21-1	-	TRBJ2-7	-	CASSKGTSGTEQYF	TGTGCCAGCAGCAAAGGGACTAGCGGGACGGAGCAGTACTTC
TRBV24-1	TRBD1	TRBJ1-5	few	CATSDPGQGANQPQHF	TGTGCCACCAGTGATCCGGGACAGGGGGCGAATCAGCCCCAGCATTTT
TRBV7-9	-	TRBJ2-3	once	CASLMSGGWDTQYF	TGTGCCAGCCTCATGTCGGGGGGCTGGGATACGCAGTATTTT
TRBV18	TRBD2	TRBJ2-7	-	CASNPGLAGGGSYEQYF	TGTGCCAGCAACCCGGGACTAGCGGGAGGGGGCTCCTACGAGCAGTACTTC
TRBV21-1	-	TRBJ1-6	-	CASSRLGGSSYNSPLHF	TGTGCCAGCAGCAGACTGGGGGGGAGCTCCTATAATTCACCCCTCCACTTT
TRBV27	-	TRBJ2-5	-	CASTSARRLETQYF	TGTGCCAGCACTAGCGCTAGAAGGTTAGAGACCCAGTACTTC
TRBV5-1	TRBD1	TRBJ1-2	-	CASSLLTGGYGYTF	TGCGCCAGCAGCTTGTTAACAGGGGGCTATGGCTACACCTTC
TRBV6-2/TRBV6-3	-	TRBJ1-5	-	CASSLPTPGGAQPQHF	TGTGCCAGCAGTTTGCCGACACCGGGAGGGGCGCAGCCCCAGCATTTT
TRBV6-5	TRBD2	TRBJ2-2	-	CASMGGTNTGELFF	TGTGCCAGCATGGGGGGGACCAACACCGGGGAGCTGTTTTTT
TRBV7-3	-	TRBJ2-6	-	CASSLGGAAGANVLTF	TGTGCCAGCAGCTTGGGGGGGGCTGCTGGGGCCAACGTCCTGACTTTC
TRBV6-2/TRBV6-3	TRBD2	TRBJ2-2	-	CASSYSLAGGNTGELFF	TGTGCCAGCAGTTATTCACTAGCGGGAGGGAACACCGGGGAGCTGTTTTTT
TRBV18	-	TRBJ1-1	once	CATRVSTEAFF	TGTGCCACCAGGGTGAGCACTGAAGCTTTCTTT
TRBV5-4	-	TRBJ2-1	-	CASSPNRYWSSYNEQFF	TGTGCCAGCAGCCCAAACAGGTACTGGAGCTCCTACAATGAGCAGTTCTTC
TRBV27	TRBD2	TRBJ2-5	-	CASRSLAGGGETQYF	TGTGCCAGCAGGAGCCTAGCGGGAGGAGGAGAGACCCAGTACTTC